The clone carrying this T cell receptor (beta chain) was observed at least ten times. Antigen unknown. J gave up 4 bases and V 3 bases, and 8 bases lay outside the gene matches. Germline lookup yields CDR1 GTSNPN and CDR2 SVGIG (reference sequence). The CDR3 spans 14 residues. Sorted inputs of about 19,000 to 1,100,000 cells, with 10%, 30% or 50% RNA, yielded naive CD8 libraries. CD8+CD4-CCR7+CD45RA+ cells were sorted as naive CD8 T cells. This specimen belongs to a study of molecular identifiers for immune sequencing clone quantification. Whole-study results and caveats: Clones exceeding 20 RNA copies carried over 97% of effector molecules but under 1% of naive-cell molecules.

MiXCR was run by TCRdb on the PCR reads, yielding one entry per CDR3 protein. This table has just under 650,000 distinct CDR3 sequences, around 20% appearing once. This clonotype was sampled from a human donor in good health. Some libraries in this study had Jurkat cell RNA spiked in. The J gene is TRBJ1-1, the V gene TRBV30, with TRBD1 identical over 7 bases. The specimen sequenced was naive CD8+ T cells from blood, with Jurkat cell RNA spiked in. Stated subset: FACS-sorted CD8+CD4-CCR7+CD45RA+ naive T cells. In nucleotides, the CDR3 is TGTGCCTGGAGCTACGCAGGGGGAATCACTGAAGCTTTCTTT. Its translation is CAWSYAGGITEAFF.